Reported below is one T cell receptor beta chain. The antigen is undetermined. TCRdb's copy holds only in-frame clones and misses some; the assay was immunoSEQ multiplex PCR. The sample holds 50,000 to 65,000 clones; approximately 73% are singletons and the top ten take 1% to 1.5%. The sample originates from a study of vaccination effects on CD4 cells after COVID-19. ViraFEST used viral peptide pools to expand antigen-specific CD4+ T cells before sequencing. Cultured cells yielded isolated CD4+ T cells after around 9 days. Either the BNT162b2 or mRNA-1273 vaccine was given to participants in two doses. This TCR derives from a human donor who received a COVID-19 vaccine. The sequencing here drew on CD4+ T cells from PBMCs cultured with HCoV-229E spike peptides, taken after COVID-19 vaccination.

The CDR3 sequence: CASSPEGTGTETQYF. CDR3 nucleotide sequence: TGCGCCAGCAGCCCCGAAGGGACAGGGACCGAGACCCAGTACTTC. This chain connects TRBV4-1 to TRBJ2-5; TRBD1 aligns across 9 bases. Germline trimming cut 4 bases from V and 5 bases from J; bases unmatched to any gene: 8. The germline V gene has CDR1 MGHRA and CDR2 YSYEKL. The CDR3 covers 15 residues.